The clone carrying this TCR beta chain has more than one count but fewer than ten. As yet, its antigen is unknown. The germline V gene has CDR1 MNHEY and CDR2 SVGAGI. With 4 bases clipped from V and 3 bases from J, the junction kept 15 bases outside the gene matches. The CDR3 runs 17 residues. Each donor (without exception) was a healthy Caucasian. This sample is part of a study of identical twins. Study-wide findings and caveats: The abundant beta clonotypes from cord blood had fewer insertions, and memory repertoires had none of this.

Template switching added a universal primer binding site, and final cDNA carried unique molecular identifiers. TCRdb fed the 5' RACE reads into MiXCR, producing one record per CDR3 protein. There are about 890,000 distinct CDR3 sequences in the sample; approximately 13% occur only once, and around 1.6% lies in the top ten. The sample also formed part of further work on yellow fever vaccine responses in identical twins. This second report adds: As reported, the vaccine T cell response of twins seemed partly convergent and partly personalized.

This TCR was recovered from a woman younger than 30 in good health. The chain links TRBV6-5 to TRBJ2-7, with 7 nucleotides matching TRBD1. Sequencing used PBMCs. The CDR3 coding sequence is TGTGCCAGCAGTTCAAACTCCGGGACAGCGAGCCACTACGAGCAGTACTTC. Translated, it gives CASSSNSGTASHYEQYF.